Sequencing of this T cell receptor beta chain was carried out in a study of chemoradiotherapy in HPV16-positive cancers. Study-wide results and caveats: Functional assays defining HPV-specific T cells used only a couple of HPV16-positive patients. In HPV16-positive patients, HPV-responsive T-cell expansion tracked better recurrence-free survival. Candidate HPV-specific clones and E7-related TCR motifs grew in tumor during treatment.

As for this clone: What it recognizes is unknown.

Clones were read by immunoSEQ multiplex PCR, and TCRdb kept only the in-frame ones, dropping some. The table records 1,500 to 2,000 clones, over 70% of them present only once. V lost 5 bases and J lost 9, with 16 bases in between. The germline gives CDR1 SEHNR, CDR2 FQNEAQ (reference sequence). The CDR3 is 13 amino acids. Repertoires were sampled repeatedly during chemoradiotherapy. Sequenced here: tumor tissue, sampled from a patient who underwent chemoradiotherapy. The receptor was isolated from a human donor with HPV-associated anogenital cancer. This rearrangement joins TRBV7-9 to TRBJ1-2; no clear D. CDR3 residues: CASSPPGKGSYTF. The CDR3 DNA reads as TGTGCCAGCAGCCCCCCGGGGAAGGGTAGCTACACCTTC.